This TCR beta chain was found in a study of a mutant IDH1 vaccine in newly diagnosed glioma. Time point reported: week 11, during vaccination. Doses consisted of 300 ug of mutant IDH1 20-mer peptide each, paired with topical imiquimod. Generated by immunoSEQ multiplex PCR, the TCRdb table keeps only in-frame clones and is missing some. The repertoire includes roughly 61,000 clones, 80% of them detected once, and 5% to 6.5% sits in the top ten. A note on this clone: Its matching antigen is unknown.

Germline CDR1 ENHRY, CDR2 SYGVKD. Trimming took off 3 bases at V and 2 bases at J, with 4 bases between the two ends. The CDR3 totals 12 residues. This receptor was obtained from a man aged 50-59 years with glioma. The sample here was PBMCs, taken from a glioma patient whose treatment included an IDH1 peptide vaccine. V is TRBV10-3 and J is TRBJ1-1; D remains unclear. The DNA for the CDR3 is TGTGCCATCAGTGAAGGAAACACTGAAGCTTTCTTT. This codes for CAISEGNTEAFF.